This TCR beta chain came from a study of cytomegalovirus exposure and HLA in healthy donors. Study conclusions and caveats: According to the study, 150 to 200 TCR beta chains were cytomegalovirus-associated. Many donors carried some public TCRs, although rarity characterized most TCR sequences.

Worth noting for this clone: Its antigen is as yet unknown.

Germline CDR1 is ENHRY and CDR2 is SYGVKD. The CDR3 extends over 14 amino acids. With 7 bases removed from V and 6 bases from J, the gap between germline ends came to 16 bases. Primers included in the PCR were 60 Vbeta and 13 Jbeta primers. The table came from immunoSEQ multiplex PCR; TCRdb's copy has only in-frame clones and leaves some out. The sample has hundreds of thousands of clones, roughly 75% seen once; the top ten hold 1.5% to 2%. The J gene is TRBJ1-3, the V gene TRBV10-3, with D possibly TRBD1 on 5 matching bases. This sequence was found in a woman aged 25 to 39 in good health and CMV-seronegative. The sample consisted of PBMCs. CDR3: CAITEGVPSNTIYF. The CDR3 nucleotides read TGTGCCATCACCGAAGGGGTACCCTCAAACACCATATATTTT.